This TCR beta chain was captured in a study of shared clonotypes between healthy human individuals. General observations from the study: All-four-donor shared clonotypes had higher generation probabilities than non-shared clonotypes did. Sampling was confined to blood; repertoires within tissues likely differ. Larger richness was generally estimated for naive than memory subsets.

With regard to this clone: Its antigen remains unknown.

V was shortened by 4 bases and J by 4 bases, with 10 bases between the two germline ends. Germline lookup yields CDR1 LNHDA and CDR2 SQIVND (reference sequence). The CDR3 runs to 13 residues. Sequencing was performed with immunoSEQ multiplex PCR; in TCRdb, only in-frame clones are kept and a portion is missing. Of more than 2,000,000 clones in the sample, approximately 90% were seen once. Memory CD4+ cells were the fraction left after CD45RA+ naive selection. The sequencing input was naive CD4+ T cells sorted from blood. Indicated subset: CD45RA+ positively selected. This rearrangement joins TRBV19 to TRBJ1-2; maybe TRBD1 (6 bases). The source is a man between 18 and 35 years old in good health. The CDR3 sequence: CASSRDITYGYTF. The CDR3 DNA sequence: TGTGCCAGTAGTAGGGACATAACCTATGGCTACACCTTC.